This T cell receptor beta chain was recorded in a study of shared clonotypes between healthy human individuals. The CDR3 is made up of 14 amino acids. Germline-derived CDR1 and CDR2 are SNHLY and FYNNEI. V was clipped by 11 bases and J by 5 bases; unmatched bases: 10. The assay was immunoSEQ multiplex PCR, and TCRdb's table has in-frame clones only and misses some. The repertoire has over 400,000 clones, about 96% of them found once; the top ten carry around 0.067%. The rearrangement links TRBV2 to TRBJ2-7; 12 bases align to TRBD2. This TCR was sampled from a woman under 40 in good health. The sequenced sample was naive CD4+ T cells sorted from blood. Specified subset: CD45RA+ positively selected. The CDR3 DNA is TGTGCCTCGTCCGGACTAGCGGGAATCAACGAGCAGTACTTC. Amino acid sequence: CASSGLAGINEQYF.